This T cell receptor (beta chain) was documented in a study of blood T cell repertoires in COVID-19. Study-wide background: Acute-phase and convalescent COVID-19 samples originated in the United States, Italy and Spain.

Under the authors' procedure: The authors estimated nucleated cell counts from reference gene primer amplification. TCRdb's copy holds only in-frame clones and misses some; the assay was immunoSEQ multiplex PCR. That table supplies the V and J calls and clone size; D and trimming were determined from the DNA. Of 190,000 or so clones in the sample, about 89% were seen once. The germline V gene has CDR1 GTSNPN and CDR2 SVGIG (reference sequence). The CDR3 has 15 residues. Trimming removed 6 bases at V and 2 bases at J, with 16 bases between. The TCR was taken from a man aged 35-49 years with acute or convalescent COVID-19. V is TRBV30 and J is TRBJ2-2; TRBD1 might be the D (6 bases). Sequencing used peripheral blood. CDR3 sequence: CACPDRTGNTGELFF. The CDR3, as DNA: TGTGCCTGTCCAGACAGGACTGGAAACACCGGGGAGCTGTTTTTT. The whole variable domain, filled in from reference TRBV30 and TRBJ2-2, reads SQTIHQWPATLVQPVGSPLSLECTVEGTSNPNLYWYRQAAGRGLQLLFYSVGIGQISSEVPQNLSASRPQDRQFILSSKKLLLSDSGFYLCACPDRTGNTGELFFGEGSRLTVL.